What follows is one T cell receptor beta chain and its context. At the DNA level, this CDR3 is encoded by other sequences in the same sample as well. The V end lost 5 bases, the J end lost 1 base, and 9 bases lay between the germline ends. Germline V gives CDR1 SQVTM, CDR2 ANQGSEA. The CDR3 has 12 residues. The repertoire was sequenced with immunoSEQ multiplex PCR; TCRdb's copy has only in-frame clones and lacks some. The repertoire holds about 310,000 clones, with over 85% as singletons. The data were taken from a study of blood T cell repertoires in COVID-19. This chain joins TRBV29-1 and TRBJ2-7, with D possibly matching TRBD1 (6 bases). The sequence came from a woman between 25 and 40 years old who had recovered from COVID-19. The material sequenced was PBMCs or T cells enriched from blood (not recorded which). The CDR3 spells CSVQQGSYEQYF. CDR3 DNA sequence: TGCAGCGTTCAACAGGGTTCCTACGAGCAGTACTTC.